What follows are 2 T cell receptor beta chains derived from one specimen sequenced in a study of STAT3 mutations in large granular lymphocyte leukemia. Study observations and caveats: In T-cell large granular lymphocyte leukemia, about half of patients showed multiple immunodominant subclonotypes.

Their cognate antigens are unknown. Here immunoSEQ multiplex PCR was the method, and the copy in TCRdb shows in-frame clones only, minus some. The sample records some 28,000 clones, more than 60% being singletons. The sequencing input was peripheral blood mononuclear cells. The receptors here all came from a woman in her forties or fifties with T-cell large granular lymphocyte leukemia. Some clones in this sample may be carry-over from other donors' samples.

This clone has a single count. This chain's CDR3 is CASSYGGTGYGYTF. DNA for the CDR3: TGTGCCAGCAGTTACGGCGGGACAGGGTATGGCTACACCTTC. The V gene is TRBV6-5, the J gene TRBJ1-2, with TRBD1 matching over 9 bases. The germline V gene encodes CDR1 MNHEY and CDR2 SVGAGI. Losses at the gene ends were 2 bases for V and 5 bases for J; bases not matched to a gene: 3. The CDR3 totals 14 residues.

The rearrangement joins TRBV6-5 to TRBJ2-2; tentatively, D is TRBD2 (6 bases). Looked up from germline, CDR1 is MNHEY and CDR2 is SVGAGI. V lost 1 base to trimming and J lost 1 base, with 10 bases between them. The CDR3 sequence is 16 residues long. DNA of the CDR3: TGTGCCAGCAGTTACTGGGGGAGGCAGAACACCGGGGAGCTGTTTTTT. Its protein is CASSYWGRQNTGELFF.